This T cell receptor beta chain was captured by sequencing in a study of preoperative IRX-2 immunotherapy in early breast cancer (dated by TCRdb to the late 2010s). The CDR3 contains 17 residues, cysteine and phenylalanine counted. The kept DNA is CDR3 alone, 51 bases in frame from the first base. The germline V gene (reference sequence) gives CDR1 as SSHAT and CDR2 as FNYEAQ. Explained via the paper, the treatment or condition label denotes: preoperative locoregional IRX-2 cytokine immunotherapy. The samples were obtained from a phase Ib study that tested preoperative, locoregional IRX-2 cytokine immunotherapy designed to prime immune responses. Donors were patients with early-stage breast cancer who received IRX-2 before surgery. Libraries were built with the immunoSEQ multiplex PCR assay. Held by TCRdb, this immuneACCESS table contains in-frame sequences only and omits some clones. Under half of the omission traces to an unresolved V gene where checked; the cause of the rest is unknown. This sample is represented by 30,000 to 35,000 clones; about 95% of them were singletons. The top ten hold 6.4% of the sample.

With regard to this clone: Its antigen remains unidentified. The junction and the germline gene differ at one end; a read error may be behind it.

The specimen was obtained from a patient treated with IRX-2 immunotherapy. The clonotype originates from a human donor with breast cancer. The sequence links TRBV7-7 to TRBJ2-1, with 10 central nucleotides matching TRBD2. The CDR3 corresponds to CASSSVTSGRALHEQFF. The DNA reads TGTGCTAGCAGCTCCGTCACAAGCGGGAGGGCTTTGCATGAGCAGTTCTTC.